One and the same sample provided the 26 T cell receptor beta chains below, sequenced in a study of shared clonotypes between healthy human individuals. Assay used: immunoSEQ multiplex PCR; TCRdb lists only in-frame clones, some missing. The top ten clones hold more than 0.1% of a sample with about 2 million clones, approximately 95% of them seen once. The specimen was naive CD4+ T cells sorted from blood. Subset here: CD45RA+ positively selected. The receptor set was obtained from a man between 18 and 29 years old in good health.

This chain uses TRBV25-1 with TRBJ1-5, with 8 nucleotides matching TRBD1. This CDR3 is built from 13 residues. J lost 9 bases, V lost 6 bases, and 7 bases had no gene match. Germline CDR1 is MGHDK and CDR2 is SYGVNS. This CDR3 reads CASRAQGGGPQHF. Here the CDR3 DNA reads TGTGCCAGCAGAGCACAGGGGGGAGGGCCCCAGCATTTT.

The CDR3 protein is CASSIGDGEKLFF. CDR3 DNA: TGTGCCAGTAGTATAGGGGATGGTGAAAAACTGTTTTTT. The chain carries TRBV19 and TRBJ1-4, with unresolved D. Between the trimmed V and J ends, which lost 1 base and 7 bases, there was a span of 7 bases. The germline V gene encodes CDR1 LNHDA and CDR2 SQIVND (reference sequence). This CDR3 is built from 13 residues.

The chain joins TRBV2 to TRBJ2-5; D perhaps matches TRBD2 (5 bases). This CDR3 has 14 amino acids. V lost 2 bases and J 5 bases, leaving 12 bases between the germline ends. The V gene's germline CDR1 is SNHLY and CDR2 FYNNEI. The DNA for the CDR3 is TGTGCCAGCAGTGAAAGACTGTCGGGGGAGACCCAGTACTTC. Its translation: CASSERLSGETQYF.

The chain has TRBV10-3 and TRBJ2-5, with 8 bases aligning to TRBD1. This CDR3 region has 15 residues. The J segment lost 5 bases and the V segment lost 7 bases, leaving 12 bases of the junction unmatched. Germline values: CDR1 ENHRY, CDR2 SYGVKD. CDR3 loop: CAIKGTQGAVETQYF. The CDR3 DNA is TGTGCCATCAAAGGAACTCAGGGGGCGGTCGAGACCCAGTACTTC.

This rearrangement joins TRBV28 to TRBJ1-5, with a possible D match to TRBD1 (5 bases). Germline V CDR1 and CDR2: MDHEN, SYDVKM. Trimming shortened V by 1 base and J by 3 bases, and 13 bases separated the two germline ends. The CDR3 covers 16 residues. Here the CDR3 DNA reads TGTGCCAGCAGTTTATTCCCCCGACAGACCAATCAGCCCCAGCATTTT. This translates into CASSLFPRQTNQPQHF.

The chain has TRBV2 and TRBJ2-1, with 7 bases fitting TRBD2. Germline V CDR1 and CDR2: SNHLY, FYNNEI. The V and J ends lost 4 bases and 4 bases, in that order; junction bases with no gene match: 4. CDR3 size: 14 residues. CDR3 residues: CASSALAAYNEQFF. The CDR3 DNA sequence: TGTGCCAGCAGTGCTCTAGCGGCTTACAATGAGCAGTTCTTC.

CDR3 sequence reads: CASSSRQGSDTQYF. CDR3 in DNA: TGTGCCAGCAGCTCCCGACAGGGTTCAGATACGCAGTATTTT. The V call is TRBV4-2, the J call TRBJ2-3; TRBD1 aligns across 7 bases. The CDR3 has 14 residues. V lost 5 bases to trimming and J lost 4 bases; unmatched junction nucleotides: 6. CDR1 LGHNA and CDR2 YNFKEQ come from the germline V gene.

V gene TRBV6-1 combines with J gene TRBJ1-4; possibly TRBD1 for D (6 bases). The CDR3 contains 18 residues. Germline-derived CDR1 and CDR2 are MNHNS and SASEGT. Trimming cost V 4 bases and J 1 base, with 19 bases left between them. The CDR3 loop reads CASSGKTGSGVTNEKLFF. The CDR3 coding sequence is TGTGCCAGCAGTGGTAAGACAGGATCCGGAGTAACTAATGAAAAACTGTTTTTT.

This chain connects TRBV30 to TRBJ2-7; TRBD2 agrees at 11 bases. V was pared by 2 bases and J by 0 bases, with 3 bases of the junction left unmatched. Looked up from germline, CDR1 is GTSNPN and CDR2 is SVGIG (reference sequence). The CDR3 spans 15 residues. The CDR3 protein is CAWSRTSGYSYEQYF. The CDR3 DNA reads TGTGCCTGGAGTAGGACTAGCGGGTACTCCTACGAGCAGTACTTC.

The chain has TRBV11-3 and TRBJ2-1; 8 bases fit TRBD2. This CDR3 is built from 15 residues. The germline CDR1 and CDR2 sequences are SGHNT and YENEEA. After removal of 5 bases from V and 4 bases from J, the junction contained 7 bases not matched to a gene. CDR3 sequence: CASSRTSGSYNEQFF. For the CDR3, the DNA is TGTGCCAGCAGCCGTACTAGCGGTTCGTACAATGAGCAGTTCTTC.

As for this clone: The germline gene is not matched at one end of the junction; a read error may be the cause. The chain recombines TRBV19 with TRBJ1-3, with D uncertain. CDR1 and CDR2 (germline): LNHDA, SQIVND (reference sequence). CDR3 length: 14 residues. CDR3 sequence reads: CASSYVNLGDTIYF. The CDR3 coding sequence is TGTGCCAGTAGTTATGTGAACCTTGGAGACACCATATATTTT. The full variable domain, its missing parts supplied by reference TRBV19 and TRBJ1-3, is DGGITQSPKYLFRKEGQNVTLSCEQNLNHDAMYWYRQDPGQGLRLIYYSQIVNDFQKGDIAEGYSVSREKKESFPLTVTSAQKNPTAFYLCASSYVNLGDTIYFGEGSWLTVV.

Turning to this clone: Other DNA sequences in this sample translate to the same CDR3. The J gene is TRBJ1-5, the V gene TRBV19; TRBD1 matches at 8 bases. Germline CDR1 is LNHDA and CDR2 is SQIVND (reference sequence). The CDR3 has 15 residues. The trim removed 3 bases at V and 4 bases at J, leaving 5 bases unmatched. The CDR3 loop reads CASSIRTGLNQPQHF. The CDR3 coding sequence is TGTGCCAGTAGTATCCGGACAGGGCTGAATCAGCCCCAGCATTTT.

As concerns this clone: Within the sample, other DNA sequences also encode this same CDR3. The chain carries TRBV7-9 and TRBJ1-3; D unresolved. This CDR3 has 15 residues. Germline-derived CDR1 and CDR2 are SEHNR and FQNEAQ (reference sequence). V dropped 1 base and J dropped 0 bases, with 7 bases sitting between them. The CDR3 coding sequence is TGTGCCAGCAGCTTAGGAGGAGACTCTGGAAACACCATATATTTT. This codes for CASSLGGDSGNTIYF.

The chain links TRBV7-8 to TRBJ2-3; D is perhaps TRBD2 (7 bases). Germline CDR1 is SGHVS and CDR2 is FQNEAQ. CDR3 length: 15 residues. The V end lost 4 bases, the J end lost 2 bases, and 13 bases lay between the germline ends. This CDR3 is CASSSQGGDTDTQYF. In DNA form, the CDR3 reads TGTGCCAGCAGCTCCCAAGGGGGGGACACAGATACGCAGTATTTT.

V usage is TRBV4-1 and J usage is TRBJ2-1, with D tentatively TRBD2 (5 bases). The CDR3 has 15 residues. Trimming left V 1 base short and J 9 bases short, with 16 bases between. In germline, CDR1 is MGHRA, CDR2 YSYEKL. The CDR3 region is CASSQARSGELEQFF. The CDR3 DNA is TGCGCCAGCAGCCAAGCCAGGTCCGGGGAACTTGAGCAGTTCTTC.

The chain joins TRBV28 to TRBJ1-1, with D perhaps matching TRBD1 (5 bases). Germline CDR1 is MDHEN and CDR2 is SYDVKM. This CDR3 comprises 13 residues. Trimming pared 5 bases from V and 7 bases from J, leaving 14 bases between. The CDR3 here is CASSPRGRVEAFF. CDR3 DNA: TGTGCCAGCAGTCCGCGGGGCCGGGTTGAAGCTTTCTTT.

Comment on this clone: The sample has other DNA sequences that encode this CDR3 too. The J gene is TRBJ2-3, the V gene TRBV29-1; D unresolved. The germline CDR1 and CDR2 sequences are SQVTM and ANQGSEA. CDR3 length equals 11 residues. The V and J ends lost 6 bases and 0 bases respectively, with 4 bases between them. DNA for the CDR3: TGCAGCGTCGCAAGCACAGATACGCAGTATTTT. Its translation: CSVASTDTQYF.

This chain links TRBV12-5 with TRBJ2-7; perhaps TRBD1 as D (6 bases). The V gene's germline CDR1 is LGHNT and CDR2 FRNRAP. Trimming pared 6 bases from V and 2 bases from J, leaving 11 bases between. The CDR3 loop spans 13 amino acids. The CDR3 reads CASGTGPPYEQYF. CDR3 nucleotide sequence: TGTGCTAGTGGGACAGGACCTCCCTACGAGCAGTACTTC.

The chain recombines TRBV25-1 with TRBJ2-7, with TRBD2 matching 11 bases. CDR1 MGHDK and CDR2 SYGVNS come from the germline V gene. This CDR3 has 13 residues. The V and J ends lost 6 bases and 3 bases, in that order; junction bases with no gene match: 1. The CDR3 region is CASRTSGNYEQYF. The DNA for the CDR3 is TGTGCCAGCAGGACTAGCGGGAACTACGAGCAGTACTTC.

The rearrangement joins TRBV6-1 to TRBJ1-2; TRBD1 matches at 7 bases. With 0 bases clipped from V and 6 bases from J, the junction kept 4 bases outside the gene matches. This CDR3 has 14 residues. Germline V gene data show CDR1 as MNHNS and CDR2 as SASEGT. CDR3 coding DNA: TGTGCCAGCAGTGAAGCATCCACAGGGGATGGCTACACCTTC. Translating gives CASSEASTGDGYTF.

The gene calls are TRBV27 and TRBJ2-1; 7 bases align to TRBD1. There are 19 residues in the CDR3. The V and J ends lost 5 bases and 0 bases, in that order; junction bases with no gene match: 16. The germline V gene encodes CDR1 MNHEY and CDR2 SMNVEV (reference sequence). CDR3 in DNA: TGTGCCAGCAGTCGGTGGGACAGCCCCCGAGGCCGCTCCTACAATGAGCAGTTCTTC. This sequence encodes CASSRWDSPRGRSYNEQFF.

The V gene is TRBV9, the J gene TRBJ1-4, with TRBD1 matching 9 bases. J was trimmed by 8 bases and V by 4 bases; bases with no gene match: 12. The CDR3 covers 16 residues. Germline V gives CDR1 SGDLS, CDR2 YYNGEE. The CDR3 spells CASSPESGTGNEKLFF. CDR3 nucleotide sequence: TGTGCCAGCAGCCCCGAGTCCGGGACAGGGAACGAAAAACTGTTTTTT.

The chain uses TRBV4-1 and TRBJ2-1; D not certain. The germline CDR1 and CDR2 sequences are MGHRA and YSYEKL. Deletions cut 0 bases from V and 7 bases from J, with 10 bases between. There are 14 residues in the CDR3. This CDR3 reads CASSQDPLENEQFF. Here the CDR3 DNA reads TGCGCCAGCAGCCAAGATCCGCTTGAGAATGAGCAGTTCTTC.

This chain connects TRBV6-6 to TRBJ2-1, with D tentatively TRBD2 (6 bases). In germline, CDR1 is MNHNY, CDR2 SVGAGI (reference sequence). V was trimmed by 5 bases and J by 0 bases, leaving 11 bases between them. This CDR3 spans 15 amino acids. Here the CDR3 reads CASSPRGSSYNEQFF. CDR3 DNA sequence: TGTGCCAGCAGTCCCCGGGGGAGCTCCTACAATGAGCAGTTCTTC.

Here the CDR3 reads CASRQGAGYTF. Here the CDR3 DNA reads TGTGCCAGCAGGCAGGGGGCTGGCTACACCTTC. The chain recombines TRBV28 with TRBJ1-2, with 8 nucleotides matching TRBD1. The ends lost 6 bases at V and 7 bases at J; junction bases unmatched: 1. The CDR3 consists of 11 residues. In germline, CDR1 is MDHEN, CDR2 SYDVKM.

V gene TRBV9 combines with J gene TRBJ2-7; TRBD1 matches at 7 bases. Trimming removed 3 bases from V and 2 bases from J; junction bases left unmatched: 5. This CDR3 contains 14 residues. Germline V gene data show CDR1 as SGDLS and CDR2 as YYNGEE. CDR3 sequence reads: CASSASGGTYEQYF. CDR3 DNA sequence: TGTGCCAGCAGCGCCTCAGGGGGTACCTACGAGCAGTACTTC.